This TCR beta chain was recovered during a study of glioma-infiltrating T cells. The iRepertoire nested amplicon-rescue multiplex PCR amplified TCR alpha and beta CDR3s from RNA. From the multiplex PCR reads, TCRdb called clonotypes with MiXCR, one entry per CDR3 protein. There are more than 350,000 distinct CDR3 sequences in the sample; 41% occur only once, and around 13% lies in the top ten. The sequence came from a human donor with low-grade glioma or glioblastoma, undergoing nonglioma brain surgery, or in good health (not recorded which). The sample consisted of glioma tissue, nonneoplastic brain tissue, or PBMCs (not recorded which).

CDR3 loop: CASTPTRAYNEQYF. Written as DNA, the CDR3 is TGTGCCAGCACGCCGACAAGAGCCTACAATGAGCAGTACTTC. The genes are TRBV27 and TRBJ2-7; D ambiguous. CDR3 length: 14 amino acids. CDR1 is MNHEY, CDR2 SMNVEV, per germline (reference sequence). V was cut by 7 bases and J by 7 bases, with 20 bases left in between.